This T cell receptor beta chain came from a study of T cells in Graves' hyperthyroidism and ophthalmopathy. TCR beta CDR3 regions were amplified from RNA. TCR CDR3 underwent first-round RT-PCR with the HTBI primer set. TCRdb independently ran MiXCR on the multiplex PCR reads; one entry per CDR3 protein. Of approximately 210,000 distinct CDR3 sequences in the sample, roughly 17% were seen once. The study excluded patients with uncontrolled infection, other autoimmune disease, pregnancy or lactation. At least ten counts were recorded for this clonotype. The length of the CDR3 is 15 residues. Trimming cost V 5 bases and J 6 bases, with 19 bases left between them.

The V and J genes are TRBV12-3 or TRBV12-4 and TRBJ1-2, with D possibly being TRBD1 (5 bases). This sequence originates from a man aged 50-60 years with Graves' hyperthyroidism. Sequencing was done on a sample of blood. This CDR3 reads CASSLTRTPVNGYTF. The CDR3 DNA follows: TGTGCCAGCAGTCTCACCCGGACACCCGTAAATGGCTACACCTTC.